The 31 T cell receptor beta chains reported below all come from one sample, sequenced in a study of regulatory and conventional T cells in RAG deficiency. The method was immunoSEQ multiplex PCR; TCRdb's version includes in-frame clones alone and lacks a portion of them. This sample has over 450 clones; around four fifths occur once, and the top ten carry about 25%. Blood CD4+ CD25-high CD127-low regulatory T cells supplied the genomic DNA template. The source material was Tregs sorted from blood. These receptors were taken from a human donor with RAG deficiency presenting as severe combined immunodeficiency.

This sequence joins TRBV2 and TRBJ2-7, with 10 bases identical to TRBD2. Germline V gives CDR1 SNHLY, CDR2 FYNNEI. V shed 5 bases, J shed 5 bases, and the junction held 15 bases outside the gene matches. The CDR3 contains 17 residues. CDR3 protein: CASSTHSASGSLNEQYF. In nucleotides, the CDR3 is TGTGCCAGCAGTACCCATTCGGCTAGCGGGAGTCTCAACGAGCAGTACTTC.

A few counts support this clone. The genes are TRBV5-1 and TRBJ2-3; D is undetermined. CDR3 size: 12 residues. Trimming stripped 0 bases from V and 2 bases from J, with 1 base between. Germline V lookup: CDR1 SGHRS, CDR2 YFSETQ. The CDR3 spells CASSLVTDTQYF. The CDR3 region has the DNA TGCGCCAGCAGCTTGGTCACAGATACGCAGTATTTT.

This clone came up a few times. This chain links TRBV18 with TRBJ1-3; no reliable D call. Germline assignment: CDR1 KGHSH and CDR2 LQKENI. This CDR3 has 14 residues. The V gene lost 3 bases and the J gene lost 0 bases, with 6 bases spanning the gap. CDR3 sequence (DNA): TGTGCCAGCTCACCGAGAGTCTCTGGAAACACCATATATTTT. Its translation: CASSPRVSGNTIYF.

This CDR3 reads CAIEALEKTGELFF. The DNA of the CDR3 is TGTGCCATTGAAGCCCTAGAAAAGACCGGGGAGCTGTTTTTT. V and J are TRBV10-3 and TRBJ2-2; no clear D gene. The V and J ends lost 9 bases and 5 bases respectively, with 16 bases between them. The germline V gene has CDR1 ENHRY and CDR2 SYGVKD. This CDR3 is 14 amino acids long.

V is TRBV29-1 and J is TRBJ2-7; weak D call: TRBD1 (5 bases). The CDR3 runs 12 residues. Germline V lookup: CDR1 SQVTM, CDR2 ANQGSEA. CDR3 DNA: TGCAGTACCGGCCTTCCAGGGTACGAGCAGTACTTC. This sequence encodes CSTGLPGYEQYF.

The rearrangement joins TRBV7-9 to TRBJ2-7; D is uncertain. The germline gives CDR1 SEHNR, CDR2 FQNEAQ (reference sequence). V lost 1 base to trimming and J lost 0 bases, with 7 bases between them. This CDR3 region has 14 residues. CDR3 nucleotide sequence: TGTGCCAGCAGCTTAGGATCGGACTCCTACGAGCAGTACTTC. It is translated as CASSLGSDSYEQYF.

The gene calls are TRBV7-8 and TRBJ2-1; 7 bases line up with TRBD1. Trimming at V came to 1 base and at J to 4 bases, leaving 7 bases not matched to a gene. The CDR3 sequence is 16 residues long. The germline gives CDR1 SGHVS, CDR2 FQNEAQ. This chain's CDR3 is CASSLETGWAYNEQFF. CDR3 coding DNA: TGTGCCAGCAGCTTAGAGACAGGGTGGGCATACAATGAGCAGTTCTTC.

CDR3 in amino acids: CASSLIWGNEQFF. The CDR3 DNA reads TGTGCCAGCAGCTTAATCTGGGGAAATGAGCAGTTCTTC. This chain connects TRBV7-6 to TRBJ2-1, with D unclear. With 2 bases removed from V and 7 bases from J, the gap between germline ends came to 9 bases. This CDR3 has 13 residues. The V gene's germline CDR1 is SGHVS and CDR2 FNYEAQ.

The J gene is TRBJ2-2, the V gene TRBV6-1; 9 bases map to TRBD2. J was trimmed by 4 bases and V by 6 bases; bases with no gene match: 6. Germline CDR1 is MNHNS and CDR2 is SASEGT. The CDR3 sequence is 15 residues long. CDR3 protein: CASSIAGATTGELFF. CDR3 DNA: TGTGCCAGCAGCATAGCGGGAGCGACCACCGGGGAGCTGTTTTTT.

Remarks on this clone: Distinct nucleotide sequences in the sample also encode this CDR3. DNA for the CDR3: TGCGCCAGCAGCTTTGACCTGACTAGCGGGCGGAGGGGGGGTATATACGAGCAGTACTTC. The encoded protein is CASSFDLTSGRRGGIYEQYF. The chain has TRBV5-1 and TRBJ2-7; 10 bases fit TRBD2. Trimming cost V 2 bases and J 4 bases; bases outside gene matches: 21. The CDR3 contains 20 residues. CDR1 is SGHRS, CDR2 YFSETQ, per germline.

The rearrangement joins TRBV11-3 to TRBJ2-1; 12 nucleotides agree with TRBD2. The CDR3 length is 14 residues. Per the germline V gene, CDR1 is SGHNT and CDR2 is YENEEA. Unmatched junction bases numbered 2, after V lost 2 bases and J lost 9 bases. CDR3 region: CASSLLAGGSEQFF. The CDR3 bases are TGTGCCAGCAGCTTACTAGCGGGAGGGAGTGAGCAGTTCTTC.

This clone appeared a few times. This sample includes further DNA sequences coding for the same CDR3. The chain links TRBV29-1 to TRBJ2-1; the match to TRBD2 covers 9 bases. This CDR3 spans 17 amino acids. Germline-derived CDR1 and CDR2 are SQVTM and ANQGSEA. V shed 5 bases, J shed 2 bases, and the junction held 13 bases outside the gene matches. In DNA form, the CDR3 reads TGCAGCGTTTTTGGTGGAGGGGCGGGGGGGCCCTACAATGAGCAGTTCTTC. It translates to CSVFGGGAGGPYNEQFF.

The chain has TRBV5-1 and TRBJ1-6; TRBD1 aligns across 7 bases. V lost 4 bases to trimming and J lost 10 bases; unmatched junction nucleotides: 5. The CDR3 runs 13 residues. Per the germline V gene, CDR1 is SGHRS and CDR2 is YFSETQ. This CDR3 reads CASSPDRRSPLHF. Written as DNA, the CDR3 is TGCGCCAGCAGCCCGGACAGGAGATCACCCCTCCACTTT.

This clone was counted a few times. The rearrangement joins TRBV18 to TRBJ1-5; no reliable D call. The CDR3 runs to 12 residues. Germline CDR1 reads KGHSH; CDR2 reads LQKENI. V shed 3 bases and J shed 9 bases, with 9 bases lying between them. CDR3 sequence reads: CASSPGVGPQHF. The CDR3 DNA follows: TGTGCCAGCTCACCTGGGGTGGGGCCCCAGCATTTT.

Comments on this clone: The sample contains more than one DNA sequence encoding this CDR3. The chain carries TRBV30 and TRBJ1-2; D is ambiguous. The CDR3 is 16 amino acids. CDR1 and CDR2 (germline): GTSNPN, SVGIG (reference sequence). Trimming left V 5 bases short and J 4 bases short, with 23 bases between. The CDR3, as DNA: TGTGCCTGGGCCCTAGAACGTTATAGAAAGATCTATGGCTACACCTTC. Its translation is CAWALERYRKIYGYTF.

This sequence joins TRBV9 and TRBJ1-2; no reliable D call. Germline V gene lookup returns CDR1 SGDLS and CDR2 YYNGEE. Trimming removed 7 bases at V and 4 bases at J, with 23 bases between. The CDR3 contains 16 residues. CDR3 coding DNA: TGTGCCAGCGAAGTGGGGTACTCAAGGAGGACCTATGGCTACACCTTC. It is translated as CASEVGYSRRTYGYTF.

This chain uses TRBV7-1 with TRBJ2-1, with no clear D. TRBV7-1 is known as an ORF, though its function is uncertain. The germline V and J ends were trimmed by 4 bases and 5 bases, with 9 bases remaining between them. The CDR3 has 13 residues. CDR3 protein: CASSLGRNNEQFF. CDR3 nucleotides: TGTGCCAGCAGCTTAGGCAGGAACAATGAGCAGTTCTTC.

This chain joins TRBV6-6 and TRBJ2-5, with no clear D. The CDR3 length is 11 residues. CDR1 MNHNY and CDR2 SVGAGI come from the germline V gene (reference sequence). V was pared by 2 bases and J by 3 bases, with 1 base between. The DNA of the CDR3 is TGTGCCAGCAGTTACGAAGAGACCCAGTACTTC. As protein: CASSYEETQYF.

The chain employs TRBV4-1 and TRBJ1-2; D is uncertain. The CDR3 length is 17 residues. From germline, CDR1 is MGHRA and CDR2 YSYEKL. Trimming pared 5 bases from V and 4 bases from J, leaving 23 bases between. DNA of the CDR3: TGCGCCAGCAGCGTTACGGGCCAGAACCGAAAGACCTATGGCTACACCTTC. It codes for CASSVTGQNRKTYGYTF.

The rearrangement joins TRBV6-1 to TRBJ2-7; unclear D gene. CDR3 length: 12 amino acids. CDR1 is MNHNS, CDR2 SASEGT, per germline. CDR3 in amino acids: CVIGWAFYEQYF. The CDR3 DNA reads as TGTGTCATAGGTTGGGCATTCTACGAGCAGTACTTC.

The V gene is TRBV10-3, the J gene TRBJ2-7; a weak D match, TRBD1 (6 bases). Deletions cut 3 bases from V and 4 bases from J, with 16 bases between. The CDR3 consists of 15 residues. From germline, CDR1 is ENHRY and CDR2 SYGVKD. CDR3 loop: CAISEPGHSSYEQYF. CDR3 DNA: TGTGCCATCAGTGAACCGGGACACTCCTCGTACGAGCAGTACTTC.

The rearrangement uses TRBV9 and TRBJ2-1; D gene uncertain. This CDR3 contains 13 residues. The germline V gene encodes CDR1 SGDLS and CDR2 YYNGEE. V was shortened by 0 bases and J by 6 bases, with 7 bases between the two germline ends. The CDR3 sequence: CASSVVDFNEQFF. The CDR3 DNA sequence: TGTGCCAGCAGCGTAGTGGATTTCAATGAGCAGTTCTTC.

CDR3 protein: CASSYSMLNTIYF. The CDR3 bases are TGTGCCAGCAGTTACTCGATGTTAAACACCATATATTTT. The rearrangement uses TRBV6-6 and TRBJ1-3; D remains unclear. V was clipped by 0 bases and J by 6 bases, with 6 bases between them. Germline CDR1 MNHNY, CDR2 SVGAGI (reference sequence). CDR3 length: 13 amino acids.

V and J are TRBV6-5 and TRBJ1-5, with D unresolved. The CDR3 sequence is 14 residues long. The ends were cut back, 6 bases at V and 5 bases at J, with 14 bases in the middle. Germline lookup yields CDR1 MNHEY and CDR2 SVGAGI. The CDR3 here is CASSQQGLYQPQHF. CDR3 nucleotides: TGTGCCAGCAGCCAACAAGGACTCTATCAGCCCCAGCATTTT.

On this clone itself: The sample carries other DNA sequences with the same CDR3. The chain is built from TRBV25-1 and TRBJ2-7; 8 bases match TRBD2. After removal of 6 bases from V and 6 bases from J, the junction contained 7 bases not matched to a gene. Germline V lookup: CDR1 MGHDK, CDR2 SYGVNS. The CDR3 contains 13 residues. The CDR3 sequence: CASSGPSGGEQYF. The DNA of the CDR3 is TGTGCCAGCAGCGGGCCAAGCGGGGGCGAGCAGTACTTC.

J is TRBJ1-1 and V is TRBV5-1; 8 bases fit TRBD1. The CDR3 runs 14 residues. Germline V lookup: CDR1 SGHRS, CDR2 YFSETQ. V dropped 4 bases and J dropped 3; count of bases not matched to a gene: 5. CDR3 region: CASSRTGTYTEAFF. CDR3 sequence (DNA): TGCGCCAGCAGCAGGACAGGGACATACACTGAAGCTTTCTTT.

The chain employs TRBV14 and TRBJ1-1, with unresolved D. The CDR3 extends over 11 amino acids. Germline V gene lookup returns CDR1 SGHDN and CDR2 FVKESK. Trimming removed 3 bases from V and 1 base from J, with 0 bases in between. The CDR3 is CASSQNTEAFF. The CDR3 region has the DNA TGTGCCAGCAGCCAGAACACTGAAGCTTTCTTT.

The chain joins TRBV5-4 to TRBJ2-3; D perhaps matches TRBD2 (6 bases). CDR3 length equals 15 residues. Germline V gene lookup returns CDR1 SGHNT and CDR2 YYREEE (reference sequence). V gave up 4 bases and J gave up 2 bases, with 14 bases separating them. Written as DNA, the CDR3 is TGTGCCAGCAGCAGGCCGGGACTCACCACAGATACGCAGTATTTT. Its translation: CASSRPGLTTDTQYF.

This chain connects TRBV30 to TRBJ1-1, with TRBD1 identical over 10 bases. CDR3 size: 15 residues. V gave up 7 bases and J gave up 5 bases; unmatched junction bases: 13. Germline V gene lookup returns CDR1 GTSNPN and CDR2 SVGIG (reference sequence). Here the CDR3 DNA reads TGTGCCTTCCAACCGGGACAGGGGTTCGTTACTGAAGCTTTCTTT. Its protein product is CAFQPGQGFVTEAFF.

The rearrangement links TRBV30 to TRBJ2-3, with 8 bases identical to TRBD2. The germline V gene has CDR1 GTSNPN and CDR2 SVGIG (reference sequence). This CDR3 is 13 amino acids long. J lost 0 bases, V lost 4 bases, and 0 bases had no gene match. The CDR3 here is CAWTSGSTDTQYF. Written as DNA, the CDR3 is TGTGCCTGGACTAGCGGGAGCACAGATACGCAGTATTTT.

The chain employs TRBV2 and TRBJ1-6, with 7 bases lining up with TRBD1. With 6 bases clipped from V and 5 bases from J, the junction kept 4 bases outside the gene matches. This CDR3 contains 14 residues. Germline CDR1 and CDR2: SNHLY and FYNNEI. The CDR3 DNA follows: TGTGCCAGCAGCGCACAGGGGAATAATTCACCCCTCCACTTT. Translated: CASSAQGNNSPLHF.